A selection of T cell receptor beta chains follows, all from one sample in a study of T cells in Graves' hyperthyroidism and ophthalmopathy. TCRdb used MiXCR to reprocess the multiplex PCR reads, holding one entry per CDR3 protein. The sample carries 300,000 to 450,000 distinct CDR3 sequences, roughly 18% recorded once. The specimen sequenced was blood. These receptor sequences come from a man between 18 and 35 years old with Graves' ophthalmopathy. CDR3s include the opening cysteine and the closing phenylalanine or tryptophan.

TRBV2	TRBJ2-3	CASARLTSGGSDTQYF
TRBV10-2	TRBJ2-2	CATVAVGTGELFF
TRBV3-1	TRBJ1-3	CASSQFLEAGNTIYF
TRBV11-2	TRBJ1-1	CASSRGAANTEAFF
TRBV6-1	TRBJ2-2	CASSELADTGELFF
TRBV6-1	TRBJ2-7	CASTGGAGHEQYF
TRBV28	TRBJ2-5	CASSLRTRIETQYF
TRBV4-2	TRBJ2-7	CASSQDRGVREQYF
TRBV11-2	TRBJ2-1	CASSPQVWSYNEQFF
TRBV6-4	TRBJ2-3	CASRTPSGGITDTQYF
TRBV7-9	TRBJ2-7	CASSIPGQGNNEQYF
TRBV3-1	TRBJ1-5	CASSQGAGGPQHF
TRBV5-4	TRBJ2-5	CASSLDRGSETQYF
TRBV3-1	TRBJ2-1	CASSYGPLWFF
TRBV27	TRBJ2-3	CASSLRTSTDTQYF
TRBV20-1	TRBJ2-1	CSARFGDPYNEQFF
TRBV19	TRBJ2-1	CASSSQGLSSYNEQFF
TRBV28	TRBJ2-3	CASIGDTDTQYF
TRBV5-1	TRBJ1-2	CASSVQGGDGYTF
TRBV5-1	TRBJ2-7	CASSPATAHEQYF
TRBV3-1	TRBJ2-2	CASSQSSGELFF
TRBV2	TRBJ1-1	CASMWYTEAFF
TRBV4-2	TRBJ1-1	CASSQDVQSNTEAFF
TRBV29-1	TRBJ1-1	CSGTGTGNTEAFF
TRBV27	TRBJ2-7	CASSTPSRASYEQYF
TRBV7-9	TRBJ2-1	CASSWVAGRENHNEQFF
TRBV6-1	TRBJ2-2	CASSEGWGPMNTGELFF
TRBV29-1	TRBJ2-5	CSVEPELQETQYF
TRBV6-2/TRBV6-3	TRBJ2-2	CASSYPKDYTGELFF
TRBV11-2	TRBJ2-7	CASSLSAGKTYEQYF
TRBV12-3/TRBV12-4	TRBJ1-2	CASSFIGQVDRKGYTF
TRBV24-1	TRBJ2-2	CATSREVTGELFF
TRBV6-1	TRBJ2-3	CASSETLAGGPTDTQYF
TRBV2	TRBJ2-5	CASSWTSGGAQETQYF
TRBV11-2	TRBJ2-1	CASSLHSGGRGEQFF
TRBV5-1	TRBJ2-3	CASSFTGGTQYF
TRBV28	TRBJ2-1	CASSLVPAVPPSNEQFF
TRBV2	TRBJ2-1	CASSLGTGEVQNEQFF
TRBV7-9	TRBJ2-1	CASSYSKDEQFF
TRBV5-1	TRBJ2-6	CASSPAVGSGANVLTF
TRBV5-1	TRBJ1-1	CASSLGVLGLNTEAFF
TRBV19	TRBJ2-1	CASSMDRWNEQFF
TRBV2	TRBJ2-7	CASSEGTPSYEQYF
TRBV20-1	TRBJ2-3	CSPRAGAPTDTQYF
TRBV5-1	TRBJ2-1	CASSPLVGGTNEQFF
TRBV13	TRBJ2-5	CASSLAALAFETQYF
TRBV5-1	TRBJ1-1	CASSSNRGAEGTEAFF
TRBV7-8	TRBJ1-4	CASSHTTGLNEKLFF